The present entry profiles one T cell receptor beta chain with its context. Its antigen is still unknown. The record originates from a study of T cells in Graves' hyperthyroidism and ophthalmopathy. This CDR3 contains 16 residues. Trimming took 3 bases from V and 1 from J, leaving 18 bases between them. CDR1 and CDR2 from the germline V gene are DFQATT and SNEGSKA (reference sequence). General observations from the study: Most thyroid clonotypes expanded above 0.001 were also detected in blood.

TCR beta CDR3 regions were amplified from RNA transcripts. The TCR CDR3 was amplified in a first-round RT-PCR using the HTBI primer set. From the multiplex PCR reads, TCRdb called clonotypes with MiXCR, one entry per CDR3 protein. The data contain approximately 690,000 distinct CDR3 sequences, less than 25% of them seen just once; the ten biggest clones take up 30% to 40%. At least 3 on the Clinical Activity Score was recorded for ophthalmopathy patients, who also had NOSPECS grade at least 4 and duration under 3 months. Together with thyroid ultrasound, orbital computed tomography, serum thyroxine and TRAb, clinical symptoms were used for diagnoses.

Input material: blood. The clonotype was recovered from a man aged 30 to 39 with Graves' ophthalmopathy. The chain couples TRBV20-1 to TRBJ2-5; the D gene could be TRBD1 or TRBD2 (6 bases each). The CDR3 sequence: CSASLTGRGLQETQYF. The DNA for the CDR3 is TGCAGTGCTAGTCTAACAGGGCGGGGACTCCAAGAGACCCAGTACTTC.